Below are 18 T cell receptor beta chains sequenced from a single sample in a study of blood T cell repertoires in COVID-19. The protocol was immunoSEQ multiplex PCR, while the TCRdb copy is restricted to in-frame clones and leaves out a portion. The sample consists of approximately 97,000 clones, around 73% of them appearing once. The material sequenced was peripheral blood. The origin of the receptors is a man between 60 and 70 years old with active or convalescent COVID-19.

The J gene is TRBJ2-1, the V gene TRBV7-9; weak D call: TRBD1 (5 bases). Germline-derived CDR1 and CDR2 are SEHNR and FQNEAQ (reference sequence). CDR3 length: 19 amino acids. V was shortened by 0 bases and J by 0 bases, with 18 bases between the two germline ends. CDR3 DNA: TGTGCCAGCAGCTTAGCGAACAGGTTACTACCGAGCTCCTACAATGAGCAGTTCTTC. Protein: CASSLANRLLPSSYNEQFF.

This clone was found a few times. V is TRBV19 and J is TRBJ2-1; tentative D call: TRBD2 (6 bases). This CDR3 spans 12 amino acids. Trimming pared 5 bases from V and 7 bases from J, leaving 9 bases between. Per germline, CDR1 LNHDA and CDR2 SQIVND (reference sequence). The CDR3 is CASSFRGNEQFF. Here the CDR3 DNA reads TGTGCCAGTAGTTTCCGGGGGAATGAGCAGTTCTTC.

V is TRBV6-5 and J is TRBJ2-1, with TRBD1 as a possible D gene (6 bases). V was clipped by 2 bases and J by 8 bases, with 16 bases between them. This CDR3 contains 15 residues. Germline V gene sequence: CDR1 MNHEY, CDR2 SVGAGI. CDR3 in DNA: TGTGCCAGCAGTTACGCCGGACAGTCGTTCGATGAGCAGTTCTTC. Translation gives CASSYAGQSFDEQFF.

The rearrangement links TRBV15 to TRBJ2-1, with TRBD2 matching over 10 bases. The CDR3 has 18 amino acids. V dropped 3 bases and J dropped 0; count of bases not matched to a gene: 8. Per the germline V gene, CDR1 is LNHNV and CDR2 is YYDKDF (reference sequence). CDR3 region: CATSSGLAGETSYNEQFF. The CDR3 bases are TGTGCCACCAGCAGCGGGCTAGCGGGGGAAACCTCCTACAATGAGCAGTTCTTC.

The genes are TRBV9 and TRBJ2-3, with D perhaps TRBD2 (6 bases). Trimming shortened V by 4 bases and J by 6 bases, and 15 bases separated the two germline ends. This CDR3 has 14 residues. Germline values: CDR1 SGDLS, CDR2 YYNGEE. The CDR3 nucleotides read TGTGCCAGCAGCCCCGGGAGTCTTGTGGATACGCAGTATTTT. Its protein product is CASSPGSLVDTQYF.

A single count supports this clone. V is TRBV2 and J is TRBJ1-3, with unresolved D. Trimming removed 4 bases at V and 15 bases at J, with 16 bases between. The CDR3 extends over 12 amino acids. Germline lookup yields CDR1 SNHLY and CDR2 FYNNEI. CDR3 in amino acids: CASSASRPRQYF. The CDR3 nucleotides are TGTGCCAGCAGTGCGAGTAGGCCCAGACAATATTTT.

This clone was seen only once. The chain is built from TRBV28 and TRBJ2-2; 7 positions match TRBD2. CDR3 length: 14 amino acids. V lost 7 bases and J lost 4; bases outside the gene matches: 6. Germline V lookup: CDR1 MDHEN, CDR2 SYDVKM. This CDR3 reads CASTNSGSTGELFF. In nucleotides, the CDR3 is TGTGCCAGCACCAATAGCGGGTCCACCGGGGAGCTGTTTTTT.

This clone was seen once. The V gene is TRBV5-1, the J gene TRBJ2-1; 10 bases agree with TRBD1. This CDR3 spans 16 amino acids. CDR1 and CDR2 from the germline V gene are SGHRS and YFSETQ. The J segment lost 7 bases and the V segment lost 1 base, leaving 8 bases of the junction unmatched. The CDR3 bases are TGCGCCAGCAGCTTGACTAGGGGACAGGGGTCGAATGAGCAGTTCTTC. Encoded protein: CASSLTRGQGSNEQFF.

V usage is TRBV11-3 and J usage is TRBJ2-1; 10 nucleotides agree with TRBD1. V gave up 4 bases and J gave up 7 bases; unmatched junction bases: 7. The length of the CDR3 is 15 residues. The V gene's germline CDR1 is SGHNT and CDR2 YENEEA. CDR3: CASSSGQGLGNEQFF. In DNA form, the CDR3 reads TGTGCCAGCAGCTCGGGACAGGGGCTGGGGAATGAGCAGTTCTTC.

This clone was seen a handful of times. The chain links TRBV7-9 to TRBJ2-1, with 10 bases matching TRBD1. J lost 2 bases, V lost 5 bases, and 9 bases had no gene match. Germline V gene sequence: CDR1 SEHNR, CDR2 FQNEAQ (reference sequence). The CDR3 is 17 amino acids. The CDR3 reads CASSPTSGTGAYNEQFF. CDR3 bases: TGTGCCAGCAGCCCCACGTCCGGGACAGGGGCCTACAATGAGCAGTTCTTC.

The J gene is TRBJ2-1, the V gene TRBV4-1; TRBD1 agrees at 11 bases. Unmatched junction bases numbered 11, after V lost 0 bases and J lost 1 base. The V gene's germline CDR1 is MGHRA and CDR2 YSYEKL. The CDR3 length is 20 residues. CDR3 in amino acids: CASSQEGAGTGGFSYNEQFF. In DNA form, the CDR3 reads TGCGCCAGCAGCCAAGAAGGGGCAGGGACAGGGGGTTTTTCCTACAATGAGCAGTTCTTC.

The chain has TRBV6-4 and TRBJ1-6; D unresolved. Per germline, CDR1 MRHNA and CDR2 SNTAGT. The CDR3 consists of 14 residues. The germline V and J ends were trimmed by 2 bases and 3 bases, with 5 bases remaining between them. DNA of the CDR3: TGTGCCAGCAGTGACGAGATCTATAATTCACCCCTCCACTTT. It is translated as CASSDEIYNSPLHF.

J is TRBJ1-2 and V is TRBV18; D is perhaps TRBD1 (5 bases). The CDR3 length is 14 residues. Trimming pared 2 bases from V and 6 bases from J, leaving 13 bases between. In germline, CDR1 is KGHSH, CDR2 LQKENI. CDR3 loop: CASSPTGTFDGYTF. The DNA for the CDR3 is TGTGCCAGCTCACCAACCGGGACTTTTGATGGCTACACCTTC.

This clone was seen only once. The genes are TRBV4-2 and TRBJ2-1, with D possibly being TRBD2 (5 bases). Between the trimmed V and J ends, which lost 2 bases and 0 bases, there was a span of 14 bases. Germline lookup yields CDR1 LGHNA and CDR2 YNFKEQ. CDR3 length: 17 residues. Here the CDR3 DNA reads TGTGCCAGCAGCCAACGGTTCGACGGGGTCTCCTACAATGAGCAGTTCTTC. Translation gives CASSQRFDGVSYNEQFF.

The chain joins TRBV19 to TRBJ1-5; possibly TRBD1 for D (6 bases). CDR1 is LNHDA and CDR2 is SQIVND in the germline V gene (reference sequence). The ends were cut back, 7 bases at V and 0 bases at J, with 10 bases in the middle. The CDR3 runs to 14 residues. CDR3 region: CASKGQNSNQPQHF. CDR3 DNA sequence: TGTGCCAGTAAGGGACAAAATAGCAATCAGCCCCAGCATTTT.

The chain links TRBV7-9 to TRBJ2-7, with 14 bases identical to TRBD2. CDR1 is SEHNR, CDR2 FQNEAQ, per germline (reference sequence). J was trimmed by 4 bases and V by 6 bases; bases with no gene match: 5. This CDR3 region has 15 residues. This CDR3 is CASSGLAGGRYEQYF. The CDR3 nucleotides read TGTGCCAGCAGTGGACTAGCGGGAGGAAGGTACGAGCAGTACTTC. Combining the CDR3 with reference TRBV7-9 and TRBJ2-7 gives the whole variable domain DTGVSQNPRHKITKRGQNVTFRCDPISEHNRLYWYRQTLGQGPEFLTYFQNEAQLEKSRLLSDRFSAERPKGSFSTLEIQRTEQGDSAMYLCASSGLAGGRYEQYFGPGTRLTVT.

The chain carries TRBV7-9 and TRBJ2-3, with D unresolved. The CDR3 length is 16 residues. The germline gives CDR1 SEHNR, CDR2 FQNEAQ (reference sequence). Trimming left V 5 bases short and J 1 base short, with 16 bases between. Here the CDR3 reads CASSPVQSPGTDTQYF. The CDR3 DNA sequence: TGTGCCAGCAGCCCTGTACAGTCTCCAGGCACAGATACGCAGTATTTT. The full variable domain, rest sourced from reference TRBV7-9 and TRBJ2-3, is DTGVSQNPRHKITKRGQNVTFRCDPISEHNRLYWYRQTLGQGPEFLTYFQNEAQLEKSRLLSDRFSAERPKGSFSTLEIQRTEQGDSAMYLCASSPVQSPGTDTQYFGPGTRLTVL.

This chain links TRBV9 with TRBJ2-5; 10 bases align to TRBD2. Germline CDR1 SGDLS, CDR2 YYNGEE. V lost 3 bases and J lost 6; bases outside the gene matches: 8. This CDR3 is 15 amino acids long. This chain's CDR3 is CASSEASGSLQTQYF. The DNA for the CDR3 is TGTGCCAGCAGCGAGGCTAGCGGGAGCTTACAGACCCAGTACTTC.